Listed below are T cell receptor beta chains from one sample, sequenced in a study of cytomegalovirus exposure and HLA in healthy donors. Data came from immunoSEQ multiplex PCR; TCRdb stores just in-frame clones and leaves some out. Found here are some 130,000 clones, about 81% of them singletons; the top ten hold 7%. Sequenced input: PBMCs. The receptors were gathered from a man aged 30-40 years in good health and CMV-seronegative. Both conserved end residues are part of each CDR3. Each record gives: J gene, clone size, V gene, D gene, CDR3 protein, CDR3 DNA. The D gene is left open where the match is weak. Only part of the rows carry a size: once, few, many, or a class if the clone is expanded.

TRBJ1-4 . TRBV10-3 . CAISEGRELFF TGTGCCATCAGTGAGGGCAGGGAACTGTTTTTT
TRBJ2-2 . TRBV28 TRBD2 CASSPTAGGGTGELFF TGTGCCAGCAGTCCTACAGCGGGAGGGGGCACCGGGGAGCTGTTTTTT
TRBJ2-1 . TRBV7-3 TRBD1 CASSRGTGRYNEQFF TGTGCCAGCAGCCGGGGGACAGGTCGTTACAATGAGCAGTTCTTC
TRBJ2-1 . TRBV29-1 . CSVGDNEINEQFF TGCAGCGTTGGGGACAACGAGATAAATGAGCAGTTCTTC
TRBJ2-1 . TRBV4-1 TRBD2 CASSHPGTSVTNEQFF TGCGCCAGCAGCCACCCCGGGACTAGCGTAACCAATGAGCAGTTCTTC
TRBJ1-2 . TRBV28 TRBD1 CASSLPRGGQGGRGYTF TGTGCCAGCAGTTTACCGCGGGGAGGACAGGGTGGAAGGGGCTACACCTTC
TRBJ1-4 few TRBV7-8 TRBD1 CASSKRTGTTNEKLFF TGTGCCAGCAGCAAAAGGACAGGCACAACTAATGAAAAACTGTTTTTT
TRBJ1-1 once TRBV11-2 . CASSLYGRGNTEAFF TGTGCCAGCAGCTTATATGGCAGGGGGAACACTGAAGCTTTCTTT
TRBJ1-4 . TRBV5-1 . CASSLRTGTEKLFF TGCGCCAGCAGCTTGAGAACAGGCACCGAAAAACTGTTTTTT
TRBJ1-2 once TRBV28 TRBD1 CASSTRGLAGYTF TGTGCCAGCAGTACCAGGGGGCTGGCTGGCTACACCTTC
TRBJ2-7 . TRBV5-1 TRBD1 CASSSRTGPYEQYF TGCGCCAGCAGCTCCAGGACAGGGCCCTACGAGCAGTACTTC
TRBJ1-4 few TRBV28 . CASSETTGGGKLFF TGTGCCAGTTCCGAAACCACGGGCGGGGGAAAACTGTTTTTT
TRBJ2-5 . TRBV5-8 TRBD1 CASSGTGGETQYF TGTGCCAGCAGCGGGACAGGGGGGGAGACCCAGTACTTC
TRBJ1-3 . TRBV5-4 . CASSPAGGLSGNTIYF TGTGCCAGCAGCCCGGCGGGCGGACTCTCTGGAAACACCATATATTTT
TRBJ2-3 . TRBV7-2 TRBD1 CASSLQGATDTQYF TGTGCCAGCAGCTTGCAGGGGGCCACAGATACGCAGTATTTT
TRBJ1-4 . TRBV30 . CAWAQGFNEKLFF TGTGCCTGGGCGCAGGGTTTCAATGAAAAACTGTTTTTT
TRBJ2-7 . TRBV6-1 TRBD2 CASSEGSSGSYEQYF TGTGCCAGCAGTGAAGGATCAAGCGGGAGTTACGAGCAGTACTTC
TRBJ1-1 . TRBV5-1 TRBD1 CASSPGTGAEAFF TGCGCCAGCAGCCCCGGGACAGGGGCTGAAGCTTTCTTT
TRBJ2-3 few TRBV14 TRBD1 CASSRIKGAGDTQYF TGTGCCAGCAGCCGAATTAAGGGGGCTGGAGATACGCAGTATTTT
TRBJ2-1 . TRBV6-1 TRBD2 CASTGTSGDNEQFF TGTGCCAGCACCGGGACTAGCGGGGACAATGAGCAGTTCTTC
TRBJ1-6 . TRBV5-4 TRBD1 CASSMETGRNSPLHF TGTGCCAGCAGCATGGAGACAGGGCGGAATTCACCCCTCCACTTT
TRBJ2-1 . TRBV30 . CAWNPGTPYGQFF TGTGCCTGGAATCCTGGGACTCCGTACGGGCAGTTCTTC
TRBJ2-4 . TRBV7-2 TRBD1 CASSLDRGEDIQYF TGTGCCAGCAGCTTAGACAGGGGTGAGGACATTCAGTACTTC
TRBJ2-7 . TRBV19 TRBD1 CASSMGTGTAYEQYF TGTGCCAGTAGTATGGGGACAGGGACAGCCTACGAGCAGTACTTC
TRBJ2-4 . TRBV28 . CASSLRGGRVAKNIQYF TGTGCCAGCAGTCTGCGGGGAGGTAGGGTAGCCAAAAACATTCAGTACTTC
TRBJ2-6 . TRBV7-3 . CASSLQGTGANVLTF TGTGCCAGCAGCTTACAGGGGACTGGGGCCAACGTCCTGACTTTC
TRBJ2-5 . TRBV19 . CASSPWGQGTETQYF TGTGCCAGTAGCCCCTGGGGGCAGGGGACAGAGACCCAGTACTTC
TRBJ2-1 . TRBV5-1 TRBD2 CASSFGLAGNNEQFF TGCGCCAGCAGCTTCGGCCTAGCGGGGAACAATGAGCAGTTCTTC
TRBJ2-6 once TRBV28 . CASSLFPGSGANVLTF TGTGCCAGCAGTTTATTCCCAGGTTCTGGGGCCAACGTCCTGACTTTC
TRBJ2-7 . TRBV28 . CASSLQDRLEQYF TGTGCCAGCAGTTTACAAGACAGGCTCGAGCAGTACTTC
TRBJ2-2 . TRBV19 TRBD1 CASTGGPGTGELFF TGTGCCAGTACAGGGGGTCCGGGCACCGGGGAGCTGTTTTTT
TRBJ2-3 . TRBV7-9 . CASSLPPTDTQYF TGTGCCAGCAGCCTACCCCCCACAGATACGCAGTATTTT
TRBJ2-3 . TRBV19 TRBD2 CASSIEPTSGRPDTQYF TGTGCCAGTAGTATAGAGCCCACTAGCGGGAGACCAGATACGCAGTATTTT
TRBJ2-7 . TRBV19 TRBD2 CASSIRTSGSYEQYF TGTGCCAGTAGTATTAGGACTAGCGGGAGCTACGAGCAGTACTTC
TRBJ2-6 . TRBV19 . CASSPSGGLHSGANVLTF TGTGCCAGTAGTCCAAGTGGGGGGTTACACTCTGGGGCCAACGTCCTGACTTTC
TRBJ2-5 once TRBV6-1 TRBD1 CASLDRGAEETQYF TGTGCCAGCCTGGACAGGGGGGCGGAAGAGACCCAGTACTTC
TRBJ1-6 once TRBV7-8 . CASSLERGGYNSPLHF TGTGCCAGCAGCTTAGAGCGGGGGGGATATAATTCACCCCTCCACTTT
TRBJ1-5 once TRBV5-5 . CASSSRGRDQPQHF TGTGCCAGCAGCAGCAGGGGTAGGGATCAGCCCCAGCATTTT
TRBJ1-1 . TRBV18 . CASSSSGDQTEAFF TGTGCCAGCTCAAGCTCGGGGGACCAGACTGAAGCTTTCTTT
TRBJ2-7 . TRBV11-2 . CASSGGRTRSYEQYF TGTGCCAGCAGCGGGGGCCGGACTCGCTCCTACGAGCAGTACTTC
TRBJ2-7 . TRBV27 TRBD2 CASSPNRDYHEQYF TGTGCCAGCAGTCCAAACCGGGACTACCACGAGCAGTACTTC
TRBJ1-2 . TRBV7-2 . CASSPRRGYYGYTF TGTGCCAGCAGCCCCCGCAGGGGATACTATGGCTACACCTTC
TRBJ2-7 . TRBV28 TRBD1 CASNFRGPYEQYF TGTGCCAGCAACTTCAGGGGGCCCTACGAGCAGTACTTC
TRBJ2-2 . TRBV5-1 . CASSLGGARATGELFF TGCGCCAGCAGCTTGGGTGGGGCCCGCGCCACCGGGGAGCTGTTTTTT
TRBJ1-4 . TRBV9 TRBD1 CASSPSRDRGGNEKLFF TGTGCCAGCAGCCCGTCCCGGGACAGGGGCGGAAATGAAAAACTGTTTTTT